The 5 T cell receptor beta chains below all came from one sample that was sequenced in a study of cytomegalovirus exposure and HLA in healthy donors. PCR amplification relied on 60 Vbeta primers (plus 13 Jbeta primers). Clones were read by immunoSEQ multiplex PCR, and TCRdb kept only the in-frame ones, dropping some. The repertoire consists of fewer than 150,000 clones, with around 80% occurring once and the leading ten covering 2% to 2.5%. Material: PBMCs. The receptors originated from a man aged 25 to 40 in good health and CMV-seronegative.

This chain uses TRBV11-2 with TRBJ2-7; unclear D gene. Per germline, CDR1 SGHAT and CDR2 FQNNGV. Trimming took 5 bases from V and 5 from J, leaving 13 bases between them. The CDR3 covers 13 residues. The DNA of the CDR3 is TGTGCCAGCAGCGGAAAAGAGCGTCACGAGCAGTACTTC. It codes for CASSGKERHEQYF.

The V call is TRBV5-1, the J call TRBJ1-1; 10 nucleotides match TRBD1. The CDR3 sequence is 14 residues long. V lost 4 bases and J lost 5; bases outside the gene matches: 5. Germline CDR1 reads SGHRS; CDR2 reads YFSETQ. The CDR3 DNA follows: TGCGCCAGCAGCGAAGGGACAGGGGTTACTGAAGCTTTCTTT. Amino acids: CASSEGTGVTEAFF.

The J gene is TRBJ2-2, the V gene TRBV2, with no clear D. V dropped 7 bases and J dropped 0 bases, with 9 bases sitting between them. Germline V lookup: CDR1 SNHLY, CDR2 FYNNEI. The CDR3 is made up of 14 amino acids. The CDR3 DNA sequence: TGTGCCAGCAAGAGACAATCGAACACCGGGGAGCTGTTTTTT. This codes for CASKRQSNTGELFF. Supplemented by reference TRBV2 and TRBJ2-2, the full variable domain reads EPEVTQTPSHQVTQMGQEVILRCVPISNHLYFYWYRQILGQKVEFLVSFYNNEISEKSEIFDDQFSVERPDGSNFTLKIRSTKLEDSAMYFCASKRQSNTGELFFGEGSRLTVL.

This sequence joins TRBV6-5 and TRBJ1-5, with TRBD1 as a possible D gene (5 bases). The V gene lost 3 bases and the J gene lost 3 bases, with 6 bases spanning the gap. This CDR3 has 13 residues. Germline V CDR1 and CDR2: MNHEY, SVGAGI. The chain's CDR3 is CASSYGANQPQHF. The CDR3 DNA is TGTGCCAGCAGTTATGGGGCCAATCAGCCCCAGCATTTT.

The rearrangement joins TRBV5-4 to TRBJ2-7; 11 positions agree with TRBD2. CDR1 is SGHNT, CDR2 YYREEE, per germline (reference sequence). Trimming at V came to 0 bases and at J to 2 bases, leaving 7 bases not matched to a gene. There are 17 residues in the CDR3. The CDR3 DNA reads as TGTGCCAGCAGCTTGGGCCCTGGGACTAGCGGACCCTACGAGCAGTACTTC. Translating it yields CASSLGPGTSGPYEQYF.